This passage covers 27 T cell receptor beta chains from one sample sequenced in a study of CD8 T cells in ankylosing spondylitis. Each CDR3 protein is one row after TCRdb ran MiXCR on the 5' RACE reads. The data hold 390,000 or so distinct CDR3 sequences, with around 24% observed a single time. General observations from the study: The study identified a TCR beta motif of seven or eight highly homologous variants that appeared characteristic of ankylosing spondylitis blood.

No antigens are known for them. Sequencing was done on a sample of blood, either unsorted or a sorted T cell fraction (not recorded which). Every receptor here comes from a male donor with ankylosing spondylitis.

CDR3 coding DNA: TGCAGCGCGGAGCGGGAGGTCCCCACCGGGGAGCTGTTTTTT. Translating it yields CSAEREVPTGELFF. The chain carries TRBV29-1 and TRBJ2-2, with TRBD2 matching over 9 bases. Germline CDR1 is SQVTM and CDR2 is ANQGSEA. V was pared by 7 bases and J by 4 bases, with 7 bases of the junction left unmatched. The CDR3 length is 14 residues.

This clonotype appeared a few times. The chain is built from TRBV10-2 and TRBJ2-7, with TRBD2 matching over 7 bases. The CDR3 consists of 19 residues. Looked up from germline, CDR1 is WSHSY and CDR2 is SAAADI. The junction had 16 bases not matched to a gene; V was cut back by 2 bases and J by 0 bases. The CDR3 DNA reads as TGCGCCAGCAGTGAGCCAAACTGGGGGGGGAAGCGGTTCTCCTACGAGCAGTACTTC. Its translation is CASSEPNWGGKRFSYEQYF.

The chain couples TRBV7-8 to TRBJ1-5; no clear D. This CDR3 contains 15 residues. V lost 1 base and J lost 7, with 14 bases in between. Germline CDR1 reads SGHVS; CDR2 reads FQNEAQ. This chain's CDR3 is CASSLVAGIGQPQHF. The CDR3, as DNA: TGTGCCAGCAGCTTAGTTGCTGGGATCGGGCAGCCCCAGCATTTT.

This clonotype has only a few counts. The chain carries TRBV5-6 and TRBJ2-3; D perhaps matches TRBD2 (6 bases). The CDR3 extends over 13 amino acids. Trimming removed 5 bases from V and 4 bases from J, with 11 bases in between. Per the germline V gene, CDR1 is SGHDT and CDR2 is YYEEEE. The CDR3 reads CASSFIAADTQYF. The DNA of the CDR3 is TGTGCCAGCAGTTTTATAGCGGCAGATACGCAGTATTTT.

The chain links TRBV6-2 or TRBV6-3 to TRBJ2-1; no clear D gene. The CDR3 contains 13 residues. Trimming took off 8 bases at V and 2 bases at J, with 10 bases between the two ends. Germline V gives CDR1 MNHEY, CDR2 SVGEGT. The CDR3 DNA sequence: TGTGCCAGCGTTCAGGTGCCCTACAATGAGCAGTTCTTC. Amino acid sequence: CASVQVPYNEQFF.

At least ten counts were recorded for this clonotype. The chain is built from TRBV12-3 or TRBV12-4 and TRBJ2-5, with TRBD2 matching over 10 bases. V lost 2 bases to trimming and J lost 4 bases; unmatched junction nucleotides: 7. This CDR3 contains 16 residues. The CDR3 sequence is CASSLPSGRGGETQYF. In nucleotides, the CDR3 is TGTGCCAGCAGTTTACCGAGCGGGAGGGGCGGAGAGACCCAGTACTTC.

This chain uses TRBV12-3 or TRBV12-4 with TRBJ2-3; maybe TRBD1 (6 bases). The CDR3 is 16 amino acids. V dropped 4 bases and J dropped 2 bases, with 16 bases sitting between them. This CDR3 reads CASSSNSRGYTDTQYF. CDR3 nucleotides: TGTGCCAGCAGTTCAAACAGCAGGGGCTACACAGATACGCAGTATTTT.

The chain joins TRBV3-1 to TRBJ2-1; D might be TRBD1 or TRBD2, each matching 5 bases. With 5 bases removed from V and 5 bases from J, the gap between germline ends came to 7 bases. The CDR3 runs to 12 residues. The germline gives CDR1 LGHDT, CDR2 YNNKEL (reference sequence). Written as DNA, the CDR3 is TGTGCCAGCAGCGGGACCCACAATGAGCAGTTCTTC. Amino acid sequence: CASSGTHNEQFF.

This clonotype was counted between two and nine times. The chain employs TRBV7-9 and TRBJ2-7; 8 positions agree with TRBD2. CDR1 and CDR2 (germline): SEHNR, FQNEAQ (reference sequence). Trimming took 5 bases from V and 3 from J; bases not matched to a gene: 6. The CDR3 covers 14 residues. The CDR3 DNA reads as TGTGCCAGCAGCGTTGGGACTAGAGACTACGAGCAGTACTTC. This gives the protein CASSVGTRDYEQYF.

The sample holds one count of this clonotype. The chain joins TRBV7-9 to TRBJ2-6, with a possible D match to TRBD2 (6 bases). Deletions cut 0 bases from V and 4 bases from J, with 13 bases between. Germline lookup yields CDR1 SEHNR and CDR2 FQNEAQ (reference sequence). The CDR3 runs 17 residues. CDR3 bases: TGTGCCAGCAGCTTAGCGTCTGAGGGACTGGGGGCCAACGTCCTGACTTTC. It codes for CASSLASEGLGANVLTF.

In its sample, this clonotype was seen a few times. This chain uses TRBV7-2 with TRBJ1-5; weak D call: TRBD1 (5 bases). V was clipped by 5 bases and J by 0 bases, with 11 bases between them. The CDR3 runs to 15 residues. Looked up from germline, CDR1 is SGHTA and CDR2 is FQGNSA. The CDR3 DNA reads as TGTGCCAGCAGCCCCCTCGGGGGTAGCAATCAGCCCCAGCATTTT. It is translated as CASSPLGGSNQPQHF.

The gene calls are TRBV12-3 or TRBV12-4 and TRBJ1-6, with D uncertain. Trimming removed 3 bases from V and 3 bases from J, with 6 bases in between. The CDR3 runs 14 residues. The CDR3 DNA follows: TGTGCCAGCAGTTTGGGGATCTATAATTCACCCCTCCACTTT. Protein sequence: CASSLGIYNSPLHF.

The V gene is TRBV5-1, the J gene TRBJ2-1; D is unclear. CDR1 and CDR2 from the germline V gene are SGHRS and YFSETQ. V lost 3 bases, J lost 5 bases, and 12 bases lay in between. This CDR3 has 14 residues. CDR3 coding DNA: TGCGCCAGCAGCTCGGATAATGACAACAATGAGCAGTTCTTC. It yields the protein CASSSDNDNNEQFF.

This clonotype was seen once. The chain uses TRBV6-2 or TRBV6-3 and TRBJ2-3; maybe TRBD2 (6 bases). The CDR3 runs to 14 residues. The V and J ends lost 6 bases and 6 bases respectively, with 16 bases between them. CDR1 MNHEY and CDR2 SVGEGT come from the germline V gene. CDR3 amino acids: CASSPRTEGDTQYF. CDR3 coding DNA: TGTGCCAGCAGCCCCCGGACGGAGGGGGATACGCAGTATTTT.

CDR3 nucleotide sequence: TGCAGTGCAGAACAGGGAAATGAAGCTTTCTTT. Protein: CSAEQGNEAFF. The chain employs TRBV20-1 and TRBJ1-1; D is perhaps TRBD1 (6 bases). The CDR3 runs to 11 residues. Trimming pared 6 bases from V and 7 bases from J, leaving 12 bases between. Germline V CDR1 and CDR2: DFQATT, SNEGSKA (reference sequence).

The CDR3 is CASSHGLNYEQYF. DNA of the CDR3: TGTGCCAGCAGCCACGGACTAAATTACGAGCAGTACTTC. The gene calls are TRBV7-2 and TRBJ2-7; possible D gene TRBD2, 6 bases. Germline CDR1 is SGHTA and CDR2 is FQGNSA. This CDR3 comprises 13 residues. V was pared by 5 bases and J by 4 bases, with 12 bases between.

A few counts support this clonotype. CDR3 coding DNA: TGTGCCAGCAGTGACACGGGGGCGCGAAATGGCTACACCTTC. Amino acid sequence: CASSDTGARNGYTF. The genes are TRBV6-4 and TRBJ1-2, with D possibly TRBD1 on 6 matching bases. With 2 bases removed from V and 6 bases from J, the gap between germline ends came to 13 bases. The CDR3 has 14 residues. Germline CDR1 MRHNA, CDR2 SNTAGT.

V usage is TRBV5-1 and J usage is TRBJ1-4, with a weak D call TRBD1 (6 bases). Germline V gene lookup returns CDR1 SGHRS and CDR2 YFSETQ. The V gene lost 0 bases and the J gene lost 1 base, with 7 bases spanning the gap. This CDR3 has 15 residues. CDR3 region: CASSLGRGTNEKLFF. The CDR3 DNA reads as TGCGCCAGCAGCTTGGGCAGGGGAACTAATGAAAAACTGTTTTTT.

The chain has TRBV12-3 or TRBV12-4 and TRBJ1-1, with 7 bases identical to TRBD1. The CDR3 consists of 15 residues. V shed 7 bases and J 5 bases; nucleotides not matched to a gene: 13. The CDR3 sequence is CASIGAGGRMTEAFF. Here the CDR3 DNA reads TGTGCCAGCATCGGGGCAGGGGGAAGAATGACTGAAGCTTTCTTT.

CDR3 in amino acids: CASSYMAGAREQYF. The DNA of the CDR3 is TGTGCCAGCAGTTACATGGCCGGAGCTCGAGAGCAGTACTTC. J is TRBJ2-7 and V is TRBV12-3 or TRBV12-4; D not certain. The CDR3 sequence is 14 residues long. Trimming removed 4 bases from V and 7 bases from J, with 17 bases in between.

The chain carries TRBV20-1 and TRBJ2-1; D possibly corresponds to TRBD1 (5 bases). The V end lost 2 bases, the J end lost 0 bases, and 5 bases lay between the germline ends. Per the germline V gene, CDR1 is DFQATT and CDR2 is SNEGSKA (reference sequence). The CDR3 contains 13 residues. As DNA, the CDR3 is TGCAGTGCTAGAACAGGCTCCTACAATGAGCAGTTCTTC. It encodes CSARTGSYNEQFF.

This clonotype appeared many times. Here the CDR3 reads CSVEGNEYNEQFF. In DNA, the CDR3 is TGCAGCGTTGAAGGGAATGAGTACAATGAGCAGTTCTTC. The chain joins TRBV29-1 to TRBJ2-1; D remains ambiguous. This CDR3 is 13 amino acids long. The V end was cut by 1 base, the J end by 4 bases, with 8 bases between. Germline assignment: CDR1 SQVTM and CDR2 ANQGSEA.

This clonotype was seen a few times. The rearrangement links TRBV5-5 to TRBJ2-7, with D tentatively TRBD2 (5 bases). Germline V gene data show CDR1 as SGHKS and CDR2 as YYEKEE (reference sequence). This CDR3 region has 13 residues. The V gene lost 1 base and the J gene lost 4 bases, with 9 bases spanning the gap. This CDR3 reads CASSLLSAYEQYF. DNA for the CDR3: TGTGCCAGCAGCTTGCTTAGCGCATACGAGCAGTACTTC.

Here the CDR3 reads CSVLTAHTEAFF. In nucleotides, the CDR3 is TGCAGCGTTCTGACAGCCCACACTGAAGCTTTCTTT. The chain employs TRBV29-1 and TRBJ1-1; a weak D match, TRBD1 (5 bases). Trimming shortened V by 5 bases and J by 3 bases, and 10 bases separated the two germline ends. CDR1 is SQVTM, CDR2 ANQGSEA, per germline. The CDR3 has 12 residues. Combining the CDR3 with reference TRBV29-1 and TRBJ1-1 gives the whole variable domain SAVISQKPSRDICQRGTSLTIQCQVDSQVTMMFWYRQQPGQSLTLIATANQGSEATYESGFVIDKFPISRPNLTFSTLTVSNMSPEDSSIYLCSVLTAHTEAFFGQGTRLTVV.

This clonotype has ten or more counts. V usage is TRBV2 and J usage is TRBJ1-5; D unclear. The CDR3 sequence is 13 residues long. Germline values: CDR1 SNHLY, CDR2 FYNNEI. V lost 5 bases and J lost 5, with 10 bases in between. CDR3 amino acids: CASSLVVDQPQHF. The CDR3 DNA sequence: TGTGCCAGCAGTTTAGTAGTTGATCAGCCCCAGCATTTT. The variable domain in full, completed from reference TRBV2 and TRBJ1-5, reads EPEVTQTPSHQVTQMGQEVILRCVPISNHLYFYWYRQILGQKVEFLVSFYNNEISEKSEIFDDQFSVERPDGSNFTLKIRSTKLEDSAMYFCASSLVVDQPQHFGDGTRLSIL.

V gene TRBV6-2 or TRBV6-3 combines with J gene TRBJ2-1; D remains unclear. CDR3 length equals 12 residues. Trimming took off 2 bases at V and 10 bases at J, with 9 bases between the two ends. Germline CDR1 MNHEY, CDR2 SVGEGT. The CDR3, as DNA: TGTGCCAGCAGTTACGGCCCGAGGGAGCAGTTCTTC. Its translation: CASSYGPREQFF.

This clonotype came up a few times. The chain is built from TRBV30 and TRBJ1-1, with D perhaps matching TRBD1 (6 bases). The CDR3 runs to 13 residues. The germline gives CDR1 GTSNPN, CDR2 SVGIG (reference sequence). The V and J ends lost 4 bases and 0 bases respectively, with 9 bases between them. The CDR3 nucleotides read TGTGCCTGGAAGGGACACATGAACACTGAAGCTTTCTTT. Translated: CAWKGHMNTEAFF.